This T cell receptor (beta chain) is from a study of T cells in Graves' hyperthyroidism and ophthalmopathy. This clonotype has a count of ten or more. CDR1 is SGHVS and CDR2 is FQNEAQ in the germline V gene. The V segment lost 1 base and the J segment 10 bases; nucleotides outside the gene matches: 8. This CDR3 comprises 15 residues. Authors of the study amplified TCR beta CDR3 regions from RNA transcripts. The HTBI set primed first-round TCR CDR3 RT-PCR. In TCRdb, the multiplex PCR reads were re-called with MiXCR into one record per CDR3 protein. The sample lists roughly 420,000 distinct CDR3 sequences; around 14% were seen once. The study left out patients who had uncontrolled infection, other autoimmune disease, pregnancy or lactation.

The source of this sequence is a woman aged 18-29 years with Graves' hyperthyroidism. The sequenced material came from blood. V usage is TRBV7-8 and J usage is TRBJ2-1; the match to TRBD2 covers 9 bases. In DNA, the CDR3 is TGTGCCAGCAGCTTAGGGGCGGGAGGGCTTTTGGAGCAGTTCTTC. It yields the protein CASSLGAGGLLEQFF. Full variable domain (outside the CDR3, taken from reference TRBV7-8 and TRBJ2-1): GAGVSQSPRYKVAKRGQDVALRCDPISGHVSLFWYQQALGQGPEFLTYFQNEAQLDKSGLPSDRFFAERPEGSVSTLKIQRTQQEDSAVYLCASSLGAGGLLEQFFGPGTRLTVL.